This TCR beta chain emerged from a study of T-cell memory formation after mild COVID-19. About the study: For the most part, TCR clusters were specific to one donor. Study-level points and caveats: Clones contracting over day 15 to 85 were CD4/CD8 balanced, with later expanders leaning CD4+. The study detected some responding clones in pre-infection memory, suggesting cross-reactive memory joined. Clones from the second wave (peaking day 37) had unconfirmed SARS-CoV-2 specificity.

TCRdb fed the 5' RACE reads into MiXCR, producing one record per CDR3 protein. The table records 450,000 to 650,000 distinct CDR3 sequences, roughly a fifth of them present only once. This clonotype was observed a single time. Its antigen is still unknown. The specimen was PBMCs or a T cell subset sorted from them (not recorded which). The clonotype originates from an adult woman who had mild COVID-19 (a few samples of this study predate the infection). Cell type and time point are not known.

In DNA form, the CDR3 reads TGTGCCAGCTCACCAGGTCAGGGGTTAGATCAGCCCCAGCATTTT. It translates to CASSPGQGLDQPQHF. This chain joins TRBV18 and TRBJ1-5; TRBD1 is a possible D gene (6 bases). The V and J ends lost 2 bases and 5 bases respectively, with 13 bases between them. CDR1 and CDR2 (germline): KGHSH, LQKENI. This CDR3 has 15 residues.